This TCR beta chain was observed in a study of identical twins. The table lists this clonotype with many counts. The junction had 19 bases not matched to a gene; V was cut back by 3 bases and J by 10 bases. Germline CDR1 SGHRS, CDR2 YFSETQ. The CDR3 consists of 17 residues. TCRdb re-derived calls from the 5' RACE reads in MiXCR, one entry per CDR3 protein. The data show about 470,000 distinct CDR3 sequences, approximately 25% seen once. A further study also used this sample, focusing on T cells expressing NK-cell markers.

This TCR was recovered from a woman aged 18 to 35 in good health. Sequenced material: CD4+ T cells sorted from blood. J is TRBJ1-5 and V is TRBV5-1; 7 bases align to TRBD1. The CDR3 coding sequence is TGCGCCAGCAGCTGGCGGTCGAGGAGGGGGCAAGGTTGCCCCCAGCATTTT. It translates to CASSWRSRRGQGCPQHF.